These 15 T cell receptor beta chains share one sample of origin, sequenced in a study of cytomegalovirus exposure and HLA in healthy donors (TCRdb year 2017). Libraries came from the immunoSEQ multiplex PCR assay. For the multiplex PCR, a mixture combining 60 forward primers for TCR Vbeta segments and 13 reverse primers for TCR Jbeta segments was used. TCRdb holds this immuneACCESS table with in-frame rearrangements only. Some clones are missing; in checked studies, unresolved V genes explain under half, and the rest has no known cause. This sample lists some 110,000 clones; more than 60% were detected once. The biggest ten clones account for more than 3% of the sample. What was sequenced was PBMCs. The receptor set was obtained from a man between 60 and 75 years old in good health and CMV-seronegative.

The chain employs TRBV5-6 and TRBJ2-2; 12 bases align to TRBD2. V trimming: 2 bases; J trimming: 5 bases; junction bases outside the gene matches: 7. The CDR3 sequence is 17 residues long. Germline V gene data show CDR1 as SGHDT and CDR2 as YYEEEE. CDR3 coding DNA: TGTGCCAGCAGCTTATTACTAGCGGGGGGATATACCGGGGAGCTGTTTTTT. The encoded protein is CASSLLLAGGYTGELFF.

V usage is TRBV18 and J usage is TRBJ2-7; 8 bases fit TRBD1. The CDR3 consists of 15 residues. The J segment lost 3 bases and the V segment lost 5 bases, leaving 9 bases of the junction unmatched. Germline lookup yields CDR1 KGHSH and CDR2 LQKENI. DNA of the CDR3: TGTGCCAGCTCATACACGGGACAGGACCTCTACGAGCAGTACTTC. Translation gives CASSYTGQDLYEQYF.

The chain recombines TRBV27 with TRBJ1-1, with 10 positions matching TRBD1. Trimming cost V 2 bases and J 4 bases; bases outside gene matches: 10. Germline CDR1 reads MNHEY; CDR2 reads SMNVEV (reference sequence). The CDR3 spans 17 residues. The CDR3 loop is CASSLLGQGRRGTEAFF. The CDR3 region has the DNA TGTGCCAGCAGTTTACTGGGACAGGGGCGGAGGGGCACTGAAGCTTTCTTT.

The DNA for the CDR3 is TGTGCCAGCAGCTTGGTTCGGACAGGGGGTACTGAAGCTTTCTTT. Its protein product is CASSLVRTGGTEAFF. V gene TRBV5-4 combines with J gene TRBJ1-1, with 10 positions matching TRBD1. This CDR3 spans 15 amino acids. The trim removed 0 bases at V and 5 bases at J, leaving 4 bases unmatched. Germline CDR1 and CDR2: SGHNT and YYREEE (reference sequence).

This chain connects TRBV4-3 to TRBJ1-2, with D maybe TRBD1 (6 bases). Trimming removed 0 bases at V and 7 bases at J, with 15 bases between. The germline gives CDR1 LGHNA, CDR2 YSLEER. There are 15 residues in the CDR3. DNA of the CDR3: TGCGCCAGCAGCCAAGATGAGGGCCGAGGGGGTGGCTACACCTTC. Translation gives CASSQDEGRGGGYTF.

The rearrangement links TRBV7-9 to TRBJ1-1; tentatively, D is TRBD1 (5 bases). There are 14 residues in the CDR3. Germline V CDR1 and CDR2: SEHNR, FQNEAQ (reference sequence). V lost 5 bases to trimming and J lost 8 bases, with 18 bases between them. The CDR3 spells CASSLLGAAGEAFF. CDR3 coding DNA: TGTGCCAGCAGCCTACTTGGGGCGGCTGGGGAAGCTTTCTTT.

This clone was seen once. V is TRBV6-5 and J is TRBJ1-2; 7 bases are a match to TRBD1. The V and J ends lost 2 bases and 6 bases, in that order; junction bases with no gene match: 9. The CDR3 is 15 residues long. Germline V lookup: CDR1 MNHEY, CDR2 SVGAGI. CDR3 nucleotides: TGTGCCAGCAGTTACGAAGGGACAGCTTTTGATGGCTACACCTTC. Its protein product is CASSYEGTAFDGYTF.

This clone has a handful of counts. Here the CDR3 DNA reads TGTGCCAGCAGCTTACGCCCGGGGAATTCACCCCTCCACTTT. Amino acids: CASSLRPGNSPLHF. The gene calls are TRBV11-1 and TRBJ1-6, with D hard to call. Germline CDR1 SGHAT, CDR2 FQDESV (reference sequence). This CDR3 is 14 amino acids long. V was cut by 2 bases and J by 7 bases, with 9 bases left in between.

The chain joins TRBV19 to TRBJ2-5; the D gene is possibly TRBD1 (6 bases). This CDR3 is 14 amino acids long. From germline, CDR1 is LNHDA and CDR2 SQIVND (reference sequence). Trimming cost V 5 bases and J 2 bases, with 12 bases left between them. CDR3 loop: CASSRTASQETQYF. The CDR3 bases are TGTGCCAGTAGTCGGACAGCGTCTCAAGAGACCCAGTACTTC.

The table lists this clone with a count of one. The chain's CDR3 is CASSEARGWYNEQFF. CDR3 sequence (DNA): TGTGCCAGCAGTGAAGCAAGGGGTTGGTACAATGAGCAGTTCTTC. The genes are TRBV6-1 and TRBJ2-1, with D maybe TRBD1 (5 bases). V was trimmed by 0 bases and J by 4 bases, leaving 10 bases between them. There are 15 residues in the CDR3. In germline, CDR1 is MNHNS, CDR2 SASEGT.

The genes are TRBV12-5 and TRBJ2-7, with D possibly TRBD2 on 6 matching bases. The V gene lost 5 bases and the J gene lost 0 bases, with 11 bases spanning the gap. This CDR3 contains 14 residues. Germline assignment: CDR1 LGHNT and CDR2 FRNRAP. CDR3 loop: CASGARESSYEQYF. CDR3 DNA: TGTGCTAGTGGTGCCCGGGAGAGCTCCTACGAGCAGTACTTC.

The count of this clone is one. The gene calls are TRBV6-5 and TRBJ1-6; TRBD1 aligns across 10 bases. Germline CDR1 reads MNHEY; CDR2 reads SVGAGI. The CDR3 is 16 amino acids. V lost 4 bases to trimming and J lost 7 bases; unmatched junction nucleotides: 7. In DNA, the CDR3 is TGTGCCAGCAGTTTTCGGCCGGGACAGGGGAATTCACCCCTCCACTTT. Translating gives CASSFRPGQGNSPLHF.

The chain is built from TRBV5-1 and TRBJ2-7; tentatively, D is TRBD1 (5 bases). V was cut by 2 bases and J by 0 bases, with 9 bases left in between. This CDR3 region has 14 residues. Germline V gene lookup returns CDR1 SGHRS and CDR2 YFSETQ. In DNA form, the CDR3 reads TGCGCCAGCAGCTTTGACAGTAGCTCCTACGAGCAGTACTTC. It specifies CASSFDSSSYEQYF.

The chain is built from TRBV25-1 and TRBJ2-7; TRBD1 agrees at 9 bases. The CDR3 is 17 residues long. J was trimmed by 5 bases and V by 2 bases; bases with no gene match: 13. Germline V gene lookup returns CDR1 MGHDK and CDR2 SYGVNS. CDR3 DNA sequence: TGTGCCAGCAGTGAACCATCACCGGGACAGGGAGAGGACGAGCAGTACTTC. Its translation: CASSEPSPGQGEDEQYF.

V is TRBV7-2 and J is TRBJ1-1; D gene ambiguous. The V gene lost 0 bases and the J gene lost 1 base, with 9 bases spanning the gap. The CDR3 runs 15 residues. Germline values: CDR1 SGHTA, CDR2 FQGNSA. CDR3 DNA: TGTGCCAGCAGCTTAGCGGGCGTGGAGAACACTGAAGCTTTCTTT. This sequence encodes CASSLAGVENTEAFF.